Presented here are 6 T cell receptor beta chains from one specimen sequenced in a study of T cells after yellow fever vaccination. Each CDR3 protein is one row after TCRdb ran MiXCR on the 5' RACE reads. This table holds 95,000 to 150,000 distinct CDR3 sequences, more than 6.5% found once. The sequencing here drew on CD4+ T cells sorted from PBMCs, taken approximately 11 days after the first yellow fever vaccination. Receptor source: a man younger than 35 who received the YFV17D yellow fever vaccine.

At least ten counts were recorded for this clonotype. CDR3 protein: CASSGQGRRGEQFF. DNA for the CDR3: TGTGCCAGCAGCGGACAGGGGCGACGGGGTGAGCAGTTCTTC. The rearrangement links TRBV11-3 to TRBJ2-1; 9 bases line up with TRBD1. V shed 5 bases and J 9 bases; nucleotides not matched to a gene: 8. Per germline, CDR1 SGHNT and CDR2 YENEEA. The CDR3 spans 14 residues.

This clonotype turned up a few times. V gene TRBV7-8 combines with J gene TRBJ1-6; no reliable D call. The V end lost 4 bases, the J end lost 10 bases, and 11 bases lay between the germline ends. The germline gives CDR1 SGHVS, CDR2 FQNEAQ. The CDR3 is made up of 13 amino acids. CDR3 bases: TGTGCCAGCAGCTCCGAGACTCTCTCACCCCTCCACTTT. Its translation is CASSSETLSPLHF.

This clonotype appeared many times. V is TRBV20-1 and J is TRBJ2-3; maybe TRBD1 (5 bases). V shed 0 bases and J shed 2 bases, with 15 bases lying between them. The CDR3 runs 16 residues. Germline V gene sequence: CDR1 DFQATT, CDR2 SNEGSKA (reference sequence). CDR3 region: CSARDLKGVYTDTQYF. In DNA form, the CDR3 reads TGCAGTGCTAGAGACCTTAAAGGGGTGTACACAGATACGCAGTATTTT.

This clonotype appeared many times. The chain carries TRBV4-3 and TRBJ2-2, with 15 bases fitting TRBD2. Germline CDR1 reads LGHNA; CDR2 reads YSLEER. The junction had 5 bases not matched to a gene; V was cut back by 4 bases and J by 5 bases. The CDR3 covers 17 residues. The CDR3 is CASSRGLAGGRTGELFF. The CDR3 DNA sequence: TGCGCCAGCAGCCGTGGACTAGCGGGGGGGCGGACCGGGGAGCTGTTTTTT.

A remark on this clonotype: Being one base from a much bigger clone, this may be a read error. The chain is built from TRBV7-2 and TRBJ2-5; 7 nucleotides agree with TRBD2. CDR3 size: 13 residues. CDR1 is SGHTA, CDR2 FQGNSA, per germline. The CDR3 spells CAISLTGGETQYF. The CDR3 nucleotides are TGTGCCATCAGCTTAACGGGGGGAGAGACCCAGTACTTC.

This clonotype was recorded at least ten times. The chain joins TRBV12-3 or TRBV12-4 to TRBJ1-1, with D tentatively TRBD1 (5 bases). CDR3 length: 15 amino acids. V was clipped by 1 base and J by 4 bases, with 13 bases between them. Here the CDR3 DNA reads TGTGCCAGCAGTTTAGTGTCAGGGCAGGGCACTGAAGCTTTCTTT. It yields the protein CASSLVSGQGTEAFF.